The rows below give T cell receptor beta chains drawn from one sample of a study of beta chain features in type 1 diabetes. TCRdb keeps only in-frame clones here, not all; method: immunoSEQ multiplex PCR. The sample gives 250,000 to 350,000 clones, 14% of which show up once; less than 0.02% is in the top ten. The sample taken for sequencing was naive CD4+ T cells from blood. These receptor sequences come from a man between 25 and 39 years old with type 1 diabetes. Both conserved end residues are part of each CDR3. Each record gives: CDR3 protein, J gene, clone size, V gene. Some rows mark clone size as missing; the rest say once, few, many or name a class of expanded clone.

CDR3aa: CASSKVQVMGEQFF
j_gene: TRBJ2-1
abundance: .
v_gene: TRBV5-1

CDR3aa: CASNDRGQEKLFF
j_gene: TRBJ1-4
abundance: few
v_gene: TRBV25-1

CDR3aa: CASSLALAGGRTVETQYF
j_gene: TRBJ2-5
abundance: .
v_gene: TRBV7-2

CDR3aa: CASSEQGASDEQYF
j_gene: TRBJ2-7
abundance: .
v_gene: TRBV2

CDR3aa: CASSWGQGVGYEQYF
j_gene: TRBJ2-7
abundance: .
v_gene: TRBV5-4

CDR3aa: CASSLETGLSTDTQYF
j_gene: TRBJ2-3
abundance: .
v_gene: TRBV5-4

CDR3aa: CSVDEGYEQYF
j_gene: TRBJ2-7
abundance: few
v_gene: TRBV29-1

CDR3aa: CSVNTGTGETQYF
j_gene: TRBJ2-5
abundance: .
v_gene: TRBV29-1

CDR3aa: CATSRESGVGTEAFF
j_gene: TRBJ1-1
abundance: .
v_gene: TRBV15

CDR3aa: CASSESTSPVIDEQFF
j_gene: TRBJ2-1
abundance: .
v_gene: TRBV25-1